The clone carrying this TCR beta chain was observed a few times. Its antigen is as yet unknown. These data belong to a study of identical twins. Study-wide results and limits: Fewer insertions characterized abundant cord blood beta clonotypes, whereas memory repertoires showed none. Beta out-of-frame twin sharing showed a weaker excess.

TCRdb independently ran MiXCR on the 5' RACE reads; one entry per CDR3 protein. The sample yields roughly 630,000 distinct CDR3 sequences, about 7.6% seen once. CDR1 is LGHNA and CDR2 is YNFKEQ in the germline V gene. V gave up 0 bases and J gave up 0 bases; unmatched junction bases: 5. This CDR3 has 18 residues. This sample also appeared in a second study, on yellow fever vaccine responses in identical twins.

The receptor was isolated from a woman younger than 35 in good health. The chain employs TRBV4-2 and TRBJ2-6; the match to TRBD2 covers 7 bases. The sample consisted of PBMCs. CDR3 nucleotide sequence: TGTGCCAGCAGCCAAGACCTAGCGGCGAGCTCTGGGGCCAACGTCCTGACTTTC. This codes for CASSQDLAASSGANVLTF.